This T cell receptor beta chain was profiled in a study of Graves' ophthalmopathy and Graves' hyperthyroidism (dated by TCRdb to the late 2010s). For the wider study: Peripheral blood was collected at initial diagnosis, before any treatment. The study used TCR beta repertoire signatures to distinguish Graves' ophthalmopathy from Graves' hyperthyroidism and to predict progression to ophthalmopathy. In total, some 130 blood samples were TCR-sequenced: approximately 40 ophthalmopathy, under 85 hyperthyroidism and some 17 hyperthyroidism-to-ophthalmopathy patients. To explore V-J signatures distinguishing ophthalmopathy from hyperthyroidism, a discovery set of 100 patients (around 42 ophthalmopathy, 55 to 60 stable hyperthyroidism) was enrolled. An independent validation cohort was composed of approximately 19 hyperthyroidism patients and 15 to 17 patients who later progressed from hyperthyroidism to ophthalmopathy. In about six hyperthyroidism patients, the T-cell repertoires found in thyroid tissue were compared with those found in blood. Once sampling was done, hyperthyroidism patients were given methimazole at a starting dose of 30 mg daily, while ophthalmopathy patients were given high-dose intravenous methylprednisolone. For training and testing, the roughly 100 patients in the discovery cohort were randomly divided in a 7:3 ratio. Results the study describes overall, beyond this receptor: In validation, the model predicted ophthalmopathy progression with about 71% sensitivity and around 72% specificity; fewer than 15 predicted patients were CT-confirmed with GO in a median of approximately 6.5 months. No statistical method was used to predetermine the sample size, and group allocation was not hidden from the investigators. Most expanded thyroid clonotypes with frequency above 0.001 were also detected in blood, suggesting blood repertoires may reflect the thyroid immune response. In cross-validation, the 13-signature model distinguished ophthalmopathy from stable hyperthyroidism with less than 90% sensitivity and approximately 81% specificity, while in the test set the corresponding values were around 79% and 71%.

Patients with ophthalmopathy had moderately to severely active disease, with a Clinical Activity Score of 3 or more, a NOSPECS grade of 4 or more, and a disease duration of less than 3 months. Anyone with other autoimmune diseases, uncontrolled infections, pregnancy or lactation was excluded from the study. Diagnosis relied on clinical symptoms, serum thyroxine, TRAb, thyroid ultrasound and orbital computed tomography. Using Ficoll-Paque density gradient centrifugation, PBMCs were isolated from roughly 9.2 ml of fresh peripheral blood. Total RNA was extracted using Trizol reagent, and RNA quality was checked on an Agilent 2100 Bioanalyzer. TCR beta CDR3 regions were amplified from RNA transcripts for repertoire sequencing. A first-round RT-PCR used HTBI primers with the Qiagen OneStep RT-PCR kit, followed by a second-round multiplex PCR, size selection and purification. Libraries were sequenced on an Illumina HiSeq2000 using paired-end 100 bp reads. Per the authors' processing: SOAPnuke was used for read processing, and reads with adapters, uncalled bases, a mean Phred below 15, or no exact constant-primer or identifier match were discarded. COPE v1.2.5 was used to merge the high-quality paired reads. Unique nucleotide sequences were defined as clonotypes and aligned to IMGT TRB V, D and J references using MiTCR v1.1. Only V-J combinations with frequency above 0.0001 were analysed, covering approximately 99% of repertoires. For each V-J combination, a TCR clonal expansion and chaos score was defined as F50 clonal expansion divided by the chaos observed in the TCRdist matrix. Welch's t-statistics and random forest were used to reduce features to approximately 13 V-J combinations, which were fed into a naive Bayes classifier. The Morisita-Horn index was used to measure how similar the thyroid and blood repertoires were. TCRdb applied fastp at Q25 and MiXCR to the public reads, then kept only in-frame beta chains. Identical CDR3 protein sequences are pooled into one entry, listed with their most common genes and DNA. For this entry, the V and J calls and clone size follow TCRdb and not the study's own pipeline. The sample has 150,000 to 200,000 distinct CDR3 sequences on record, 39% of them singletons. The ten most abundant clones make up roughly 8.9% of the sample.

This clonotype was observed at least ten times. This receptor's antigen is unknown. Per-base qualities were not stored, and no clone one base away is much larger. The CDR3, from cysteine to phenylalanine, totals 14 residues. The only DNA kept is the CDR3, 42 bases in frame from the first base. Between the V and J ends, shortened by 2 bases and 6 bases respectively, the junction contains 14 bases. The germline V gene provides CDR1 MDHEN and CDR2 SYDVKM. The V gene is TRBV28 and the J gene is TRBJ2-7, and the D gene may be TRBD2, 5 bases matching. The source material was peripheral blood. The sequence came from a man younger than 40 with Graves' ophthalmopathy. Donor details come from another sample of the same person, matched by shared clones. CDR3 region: CASSLTRVVSEQYF. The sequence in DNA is TGTGCCAGCAGTTTAACTAGGGTAGTGTCCGAGCAGTACTTC.